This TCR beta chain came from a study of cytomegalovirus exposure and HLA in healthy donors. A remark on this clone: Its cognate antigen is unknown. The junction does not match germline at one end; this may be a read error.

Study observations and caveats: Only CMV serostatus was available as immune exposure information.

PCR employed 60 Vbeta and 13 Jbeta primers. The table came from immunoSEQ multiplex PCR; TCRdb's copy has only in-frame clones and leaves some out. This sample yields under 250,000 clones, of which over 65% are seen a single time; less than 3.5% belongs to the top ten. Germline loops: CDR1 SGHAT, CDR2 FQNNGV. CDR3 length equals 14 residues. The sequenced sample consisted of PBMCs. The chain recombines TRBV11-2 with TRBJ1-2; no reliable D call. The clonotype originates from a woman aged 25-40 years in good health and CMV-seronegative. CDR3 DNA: TGTGCCAGCAGCTTAGATCCCAGTAACTATGGCTACCCCTTC. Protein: CASSLDPSNYGYPF.